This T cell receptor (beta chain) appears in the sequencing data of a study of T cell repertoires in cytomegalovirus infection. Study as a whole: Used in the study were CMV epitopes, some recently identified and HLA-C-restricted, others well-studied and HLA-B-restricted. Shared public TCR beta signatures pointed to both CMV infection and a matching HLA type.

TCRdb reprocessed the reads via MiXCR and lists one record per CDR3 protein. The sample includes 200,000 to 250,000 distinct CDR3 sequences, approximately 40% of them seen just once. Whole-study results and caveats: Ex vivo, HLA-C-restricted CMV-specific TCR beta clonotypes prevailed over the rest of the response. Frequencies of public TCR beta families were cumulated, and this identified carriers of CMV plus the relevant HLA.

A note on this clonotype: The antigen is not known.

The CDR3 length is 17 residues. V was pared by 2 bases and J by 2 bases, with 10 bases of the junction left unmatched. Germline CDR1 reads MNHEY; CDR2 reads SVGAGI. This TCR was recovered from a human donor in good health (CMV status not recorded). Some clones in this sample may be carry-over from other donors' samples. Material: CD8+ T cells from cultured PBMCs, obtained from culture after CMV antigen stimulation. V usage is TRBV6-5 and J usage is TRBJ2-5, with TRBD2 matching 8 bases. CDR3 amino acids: CASSYAGFTSGQETQYF. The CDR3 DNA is TGTGCCAGCAGTTACGCGGGGTTTACTAGCGGACAAGAGACCCAGTACTTC.